Sequencing of this TCR beta chain was carried out in a study of PD-L1 blockade in urothelial cancer. Study at large: Analyses used blood from 3 weeks (second dose) and 6 weeks after treatment start. Median T cell yield from blood was fewer than 150,000.

V was shortened by 6 bases and J by 1 base, with 9 bases between the two germline ends. CDR1 is ENHRY, CDR2 SYGVKD, per germline. The CDR3 contains 13 residues. Urothelial carcinoma affected the patients, and it was locally advanced or metastatic. The number of samples from each patient was between 1 and 8, taken pretreatment and on-treatment. Sequenced by immunoSEQ multiplex PCR; TCRdb stores in-frame clones only, minus some. Of just under 45,000 clones in the sample, 88% are singletons; the top ten hold roughly 14%. The J gene is TRBJ1-2, the V gene TRBV10-3; the D gene is possibly TRBD1 (5 bases). The receptor comes from a woman aged 55-69 years with urothelial cancer. The input for sequencing was PBMCs, taken around atezolizumab (anti-PD-L1) treatment. The CDR3 region has the DNA TGTGCCATCAGGTTGACAGATAACTATGGCTACACCTTC. It encodes CAIRLTDNYGYTF.